These 32 T cell receptor beta chains were sequenced from one sample in a study of shared clonotypes between healthy human individuals. Clones were sequenced by immunoSEQ multiplex PCR, and TCRdb holds only the in-frame ones, with some missing. The repertoire holds over 2 million clones, with just under 95% as singletons. The material sequenced was naive CD4+ T cells from PBMCs. The subset was: CD45RA+ positively selected. These receptors were obtained from a man younger than 35 in good health. Some clones in this sample may be carry-over from other donors' samples.

In the case of this clone: Other nucleotide sequences in the sample specify the same CDR3. The chain joins TRBV5-1 to TRBJ2-3, with 11 nucleotides matching TRBD2. CDR1 and CDR2 (germline): SGHRS, YFSETQ. This CDR3 comprises 17 residues. V shed 1 base and J 1 base; nucleotides not matched to a gene: 5. CDR3 in amino acids: CASSLLLAGVGTDTQYF. CDR3 bases: TGCGCCAGCAGCTTGCTACTAGCGGGAGTAGGCACAGATACGCAGTATTTT.

This clone was detected only once. The chain couples TRBV29-1 to TRBJ2-5, with D unclear. The DNA end lines up better with TRBJ2-7; the J call may be wrong. The V gene's germline CDR1 is SQVTM and CDR2 ANQGSEA. CDR3 length: 13 residues. CDR3 region: CSAHGPSPYEQYF. In nucleotides, the CDR3 is TGCAGCGCCCACGGACCCAGCCCCTACGAGCAGTACTTC.

This clone was recorded once. The V call is TRBV14, the J call TRBJ2-1, with 10 positions matching TRBD2. J gave up 0 bases and V 1 base, and 6 bases lay outside the gene matches. The CDR3 consists of 18 residues. Per the germline V gene, CDR1 is SGHDN and CDR2 is FVKESK. The CDR3 bases are TGTGCCAGCAGCCAAGTTCGGTTAGCGGGAGGCTCCTACAATGAGCAGTTCTTC. Protein sequence: CASSQVRLAGGSYNEQFF.

This clone is a singleton in its sample. The chain recombines TRBV19 with TRBJ2-2, with 12 bases matching TRBD2. Germline CDR1 is LNHDA and CDR2 is SQIVND (reference sequence). This CDR3 region has 17 residues. With V trimmed by 5 bases and J by 1 base, 5 bases remained unmatched. CDR3: CASSLTSGGRNTGELFF. As DNA, the CDR3 is TGTGCCAGTAGTCTGACTAGCGGGGGTAGGAACACCGGGGAGCTGTTTTTT.

The chain employs TRBV7-9 and TRBJ2-3; D is perhaps TRBD1 (6 bases). Germline-derived CDR1 and CDR2 are SEHNR and FQNEAQ (reference sequence). Trimming stripped 5 bases from V and 2 bases from J, with 14 bases between. This CDR3 contains 15 residues. CDR3 residues: CASSPKRTDTDTQYF. CDR3 DNA sequence: TGTGCCAGCAGCCCTAAACGGACAGACACAGATACGCAGTATTTT.

This clone showed up just once. The chain couples TRBV4-3 to TRBJ2-2; 10 bases agree with TRBD1. With V trimmed by 0 bases and J by 5 bases, 12 bases remained unmatched. The germline gives CDR1 LGHNA, CDR2 YSLEER. This CDR3 is built from 19 residues. The chain's CDR3 is CASSQDFGYRDRGTGELFF. For the CDR3, the DNA is TGCGCCAGCAGCCAAGATTTCGGTTACCGGGACAGGGGAACCGGGGAGCTGTTTTTT.

This clone was counted only a few times. This sequence joins TRBV2 and TRBJ1-5; D not certain. The V gene lost 3 bases and the J gene lost 11 bases, with 17 bases spanning the gap. Germline assignment: CDR1 SNHLY and CDR2 FYNNEI. The CDR3 length is 14 residues. CDR3 sequence (DNA): TGTGCCAGCAGTGATTGGCGGGTTGGTGGGGCCCAGCATTTT. Translated, it gives CASSDWRVGGAQHF.

In regard to this clone: This CDR3 is also generated by other DNA sequences in the sample. The V gene is TRBV7-2, the J gene TRBJ1-1, with a tentative D call TRBD1 (5 bases). V gave up 5 bases and J gave up 1 base, with 8 bases separating them. CDR3 length equals 13 residues. Germline V gene sequence: CDR1 SGHTA, CDR2 FQGNSA. The DNA for the CDR3 is TGTGCCAGCAGCCGGACACGGAACACTGAAGCTTTCTTT. Its translation: CASSRTRNTEAFF.

V gene TRBV4-1 combines with J gene TRBJ2-1, with 7 positions matching TRBD1. This CDR3 is built from 15 residues. Trimming at V came to 1 base and at J to 4 bases, leaving 4 bases not matched to a gene. Germline CDR1 is MGHRA and CDR2 is YSYEKL. The CDR3 DNA reads as TGCGCCAGCAGCCAAGGGGACAGCCGATACAATGAGCAGTTCTTC. The encoded protein is CASSQGDSRYNEQFF.

In regard to this clone: Other DNA sequences in this sample translate to the same CDR3. The chain joins TRBV5-1 to TRBJ2-5; D is unresolved. The CDR3 totals 12 residues. Germline CDR1 reads SGHRS; CDR2 reads YFSETQ. V was pared by 5 bases and J by 0 bases, with 5 bases between. CDR3 loop: CASSEDQETQYF. The CDR3 nucleotides are TGCGCCAGCAGTGAGGACCAAGAGACCCAGTACTTC.

The V and J genes are TRBV27 and TRBJ1-4; D gene ambiguous. The CDR3 spans 17 residues. In germline, CDR1 is MNHEY, CDR2 SMNVEV (reference sequence). The germline V and J ends were trimmed by 5 bases and 1 base, with 17 bases remaining between them. The CDR3, as DNA: TGTGCCAGCAGTCCCAACCTGGGAAGGGAAACTAATGAAAAACTGTTTTTT. Its translation is CASSPNLGRETNEKLFF.

CDR3 coding DNA: TGTGCCAGTAGTCCCCTTGGAGGGGGAAGAAACACTGAAGCTTTCTTT. It encodes CASSPLGGGRNTEAFF. The chain is built from TRBV19 and TRBJ1-1, with a weak D call TRBD1 (6 bases). Germline CDR1 and CDR2: LNHDA and SQIVND (reference sequence). The CDR3 spans 16 residues. V shed 5 bases and J shed 2 bases, with 18 bases lying between them.

This chain connects TRBV5-6 to TRBJ2-7; 7 nucleotides agree with TRBD2. The CDR3 consists of 15 residues. V lost 3 bases to trimming and J lost 3 bases; unmatched junction nucleotides: 9. The germline gives CDR1 SGHDT, CDR2 YYEEEE. CDR3 sequence: CASSSLREFDYEQYF. In DNA form, the CDR3 reads TGTGCCAGCAGCTCCCTGCGGGAGTTCGACTACGAGCAGTACTTC.

J is TRBJ2-3 and V is TRBV9; D not resolved. Trimming took 5 bases from V and 3 from J, leaving 7 bases between them. This CDR3 spans 12 amino acids. Germline lookup yields CDR1 SGDLS and CDR2 YYNGEE. CDR3 in DNA: TGTGCCAGCAGTACTAAAACAGATACGCAGTATTTT. Residues: CASSTKTDTQYF.

V gene TRBV30 combines with J gene TRBJ2-7, with 7 bases matching TRBD1. The trim removed 3 bases at V and 3 bases at J, leaving 11 bases unmatched. Germline-derived CDR1 and CDR2 are GTSNPN and SVGIG (reference sequence). The CDR3 consists of 15 residues. In nucleotides, the CDR3 is TGTGCCTGGAGCTTGGGAAGAACAGGGGTCTACGAGCAGTACTTC. Protein: CAWSLGRTGVYEQYF.

The V call is TRBV27, the J call TRBJ1-1; tentatively, D is TRBD1 (5 bases). CDR3 length: 17 amino acids. CDR1 MNHEY and CDR2 SMNVEV come from the germline V gene (reference sequence). Trimming removed 6 bases from V and 5 bases from J, with 25 bases in between. Here the CDR3 reads CASRPAPGSPGYTEAFF. The CDR3 coding sequence is TGTGCCAGCAGACCAGCCCCAGGGTCCCCGGGATATACTGAAGCTTTCTTT.

This rearrangement joins TRBV4-1 to TRBJ2-5, with 8 bases lining up with TRBD1. The germline V gene has CDR1 MGHRA and CDR2 YSYEKL. This CDR3 comprises 14 residues. The V and J ends lost 9 bases and 5 bases, in that order; junction bases with no gene match: 11. CDR3 loop: CASRKQGVGETQYF. The CDR3 DNA reads TGCGCCAGTAGGAAACAGGGGGTTGGGGAGACCCAGTACTTC.

The chain has TRBV5-4 and TRBJ1-1; the D gene is possibly TRBD1 (6 bases). Germline assignment: CDR1 SGHNT and CDR2 YYREEE (reference sequence). Trimming cost V 5 bases and J 2 bases, with 16 bases left between them. The CDR3 consists of 15 residues. The CDR3 region has the DNA TGTGCCAGCAGACTTCGGGCAGGGACAAACACTGAAGCTTTCTTT. This translates into CASRLRAGTNTEAFF. The full variable domain, its missing parts supplied by reference TRBV5-4 and TRBJ1-1, is ETGVTQSPTHLIKTRGQQVTLRCSSQSGHNTVSWYQQALGQGPQFIFQYYREEENGRGNFPPRFSGLQFPNYSSELNVNALELDDSALYLCASRLRAGTNTEAFFGQGTRLTVV.

The V and J genes are TRBV28 and TRBJ1-1, with 7 bases aligning to TRBD1. Germline CDR1 reads MDHEN; CDR2 reads SYDVKM. V shed 4 bases, J shed 5 bases, and the junction held 13 bases outside the gene matches. The CDR3 loop spans 16 amino acids. The CDR3 is CASSSTGQALGTEAFF. CDR3 nucleotide sequence: TGTGCCAGCAGTTCGACAGGACAGGCCTTGGGAACTGAAGCTTTCTTT.

The gene calls are TRBV10-1 and TRBJ2-3; D possibly corresponds to TRBD1 (5 bases). The CDR3 extends over 13 amino acids. CDR1 is WNHNN, CDR2 SYGVQD, per germline (reference sequence). Trimming removed 4 bases at V and 3 bases at J, with 8 bases between. This CDR3 reads CASSAQGTDTQYF. The CDR3 coding sequence is TGCGCCAGCAGTGCCCAGGGAACAGATACGCAGTATTTT.

This clone turned up a few times. CDR3 in DNA: TGTGCCAGCAGTGAGGGACAGGGAATCTATGGCTACACCTTC. The encoded protein is CASSEGQGIYGYTF. The chain couples TRBV6-1 to TRBJ1-2; TRBD1 agrees at 9 bases. Unmatched junction bases numbered 3, after V lost 3 bases and J lost 4 bases. The CDR3 is made up of 14 amino acids. CDR1 MNHNS and CDR2 SASEGT come from the germline V gene.

This clone showed up just a few times. This chain connects TRBV5-6 to TRBJ1-1; D is unresolved. CDR3 length equals 12 residues. With 1 base removed from V and 4 bases from J, the gap between germline ends came to 5 bases. Germline V CDR1 and CDR2: SGHDT, YYEEEE. CDR3 nucleotides: TGTGCCAGCAGCTTGCAGATCACTGAAGCTTTCTTT. The encoded protein is CASSLQITEAFF.

This clone was picked up one time. The V call is TRBV19, the J call TRBJ2-5, with D perhaps matching TRBD1 or TRBD2 (5 bases each). The CDR3 is 13 residues long. CDR1 LNHDA and CDR2 SQIVND come from the germline V gene (reference sequence). Deletions cut 3 bases from V and 4 bases from J, with 9 bases between. CDR3 sequence reads: CASSIRGVETQYF. Here the CDR3 DNA reads TGTGCCAGTAGTATCAGAGGGGTAGAGACCCAGTACTTC.

The chain couples TRBV5-1 to TRBJ1-6; D unclear. The V and J ends lost 0 bases and 5 bases respectively, with 9 bases between them. CDR3 length equals 15 residues. CDR1 is SGHRS and CDR2 is YFSETQ in the germline V gene. The CDR3 DNA reads TGCGCCAGCAGCTTGGGATCGCCGAATAATTCACCCCTCCACTTT. It is translated as CASSLGSPNNSPLHF.

The chain uses TRBV5-1 and TRBJ2-7; 10 nucleotides match TRBD2. J gave up 5 bases and V 1 base, and 9 bases lay outside the gene matches. CDR3 length equals 16 residues. Germline V gene data show CDR1 as SGHRS and CDR2 as YFSETQ. The CDR3 region is CASSLFVLAGEDEQYF. CDR3 sequence (DNA): TGCGCCAGCAGCTTGTTCGTGCTAGCGGGAGAGGACGAGCAGTACTTC.

The genes are TRBV7-9 and TRBJ1-2, with D perhaps matching TRBD1 (6 bases). Germline CDR1 is SEHNR and CDR2 is FQNEAQ (reference sequence). This CDR3 spans 15 amino acids. V was shortened by 1 base and J by 8 bases, with 17 bases between the two germline ends. The CDR3 loop reads CASSLDSGAGYGYTF. DNA of the CDR3: TGTGCCAGCAGCTTAGATTCGGGGGCAGGGTACGGCTACACCTTC.

The V call is TRBV5-6, the J call TRBJ1-4; D might be TRBD1 (6 bases). The CDR3 extends over 15 amino acids. CDR1 is SGHDT and CDR2 is YYEEEE in the germline V gene. V lost 1 base and J lost 2, with 9 bases in between. The CDR3 region is CASSLWGATNEKLFF. The CDR3 coding sequence is TGTGCCAGCAGCTTGTGGGGGGCGACTAATGAAAAACTGTTTTTT.

The V call is TRBV7-3, the J call TRBJ2-1, with 10 bases fitting TRBD2. The germline gives CDR1 SGHTA, CDR2 FQGTGA. After removal of 3 bases from V and 5 bases from J, the junction contained 4 bases not matched to a gene. The CDR3 loop spans 15 amino acids. The CDR3, as DNA: TGTGCCAGCAGCTTTCTAGCGGGAGAGAACAATGAGCAGTTCTTC. As protein: CASSFLAGENNEQFF.

The gene calls are TRBV7-9 and TRBJ2-2; D perhaps matches TRBD1 (5 bases). The CDR3 spans 14 residues. Trimming took off 5 bases at V and 0 bases at J, with 7 bases between the two ends. Germline V lookup: CDR1 SEHNR, CDR2 FQNEAQ (reference sequence). CDR3 sequence: CASSDRTNTGELFF. In DNA form, the CDR3 reads TGTGCCAGCAGCGACAGAACGAACACCGGGGAGCTGTTTTTT.

The CDR3 region is CASSQQGASWSNQPQHF. In DNA, the CDR3 is TGTGCCAGTAGTCAACAGGGGGCTTCTTGGAGCAATCAGCCCCAGCATTTT. The chain has TRBV19 and TRBJ1-5; 9 positions agree with TRBD1. Germline V gene data show CDR1 as LNHDA and CDR2 as SQIVND (reference sequence). The CDR3 loop spans 17 amino acids. Trimming cost V 5 bases and J 1 base; bases outside gene matches: 9.

This clone has just one count. The V call is TRBV11-2, the J call TRBJ1-2; possible D gene TRBD1, 5 bases. Germline V gene lookup returns CDR1 SGHAT and CDR2 FQNNGV. The CDR3 length is 15 residues. Between the trimmed V and J ends, which lost 2 bases and 8 bases, there was a span of 18 bases. The CDR3 DNA reads as TGTGCCAGCAGCTTACTGAGGGGCAGGGACTCGGGCTACACCTTC. Protein product: CASSLLRGRDSGYTF.

V gene TRBV5-1 combines with J gene TRBJ2-7, with D possibly being TRBD2 (6 bases). Germline CDR1 reads SGHRS; CDR2 reads YFSETQ. V gave up 5 bases and J gave up 3 bases, with 15 bases separating them. The CDR3 is made up of 14 amino acids. CDR3 protein: CASSDSGLNYEQYF. DNA of the CDR3: TGCGCCAGCAGTGATAGCGGCCTCAACTACGAGCAGTACTTC.